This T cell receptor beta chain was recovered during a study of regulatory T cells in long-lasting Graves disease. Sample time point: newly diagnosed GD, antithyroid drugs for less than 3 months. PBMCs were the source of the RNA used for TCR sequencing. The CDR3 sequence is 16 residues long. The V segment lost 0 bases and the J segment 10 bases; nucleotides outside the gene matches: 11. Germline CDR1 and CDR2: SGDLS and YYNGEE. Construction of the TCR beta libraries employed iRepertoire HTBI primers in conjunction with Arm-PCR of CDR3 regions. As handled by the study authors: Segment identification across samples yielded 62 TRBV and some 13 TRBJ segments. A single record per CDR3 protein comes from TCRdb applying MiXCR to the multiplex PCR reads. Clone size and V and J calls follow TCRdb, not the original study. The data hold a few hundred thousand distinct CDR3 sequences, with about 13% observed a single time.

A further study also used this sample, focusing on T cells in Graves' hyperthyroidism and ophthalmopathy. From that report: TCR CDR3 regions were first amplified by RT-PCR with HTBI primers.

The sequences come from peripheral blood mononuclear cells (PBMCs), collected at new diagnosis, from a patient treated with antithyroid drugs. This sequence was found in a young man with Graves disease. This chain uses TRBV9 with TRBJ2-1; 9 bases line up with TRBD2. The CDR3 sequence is CASSVEAGGPGQEQFF. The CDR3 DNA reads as TGTGCCAGCAGCGTAGAGGCGGGAGGGCCGGGTCAGGAGCAGTTCTTC.